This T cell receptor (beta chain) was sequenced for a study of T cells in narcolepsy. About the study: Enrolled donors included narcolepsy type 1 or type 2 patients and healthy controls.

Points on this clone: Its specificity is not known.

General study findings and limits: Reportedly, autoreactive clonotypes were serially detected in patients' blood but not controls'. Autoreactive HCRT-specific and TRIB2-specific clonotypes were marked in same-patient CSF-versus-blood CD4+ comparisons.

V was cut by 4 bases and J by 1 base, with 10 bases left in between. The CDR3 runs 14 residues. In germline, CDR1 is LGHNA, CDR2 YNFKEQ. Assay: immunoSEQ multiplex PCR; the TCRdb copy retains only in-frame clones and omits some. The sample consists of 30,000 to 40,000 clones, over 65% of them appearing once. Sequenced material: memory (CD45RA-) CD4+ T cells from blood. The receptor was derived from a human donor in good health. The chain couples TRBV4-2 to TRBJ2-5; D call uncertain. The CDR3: CASSLGVSQETQYF. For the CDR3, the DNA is TGTGCCAGCAGCCTCGGCGTAAGCCAAGAGACCCAGTACTTC.